The sequence of this TCR beta chain was determined in a study of blood T cell repertoires in COVID-19. As for the study in general: Both acute and convalescent COVID-19 samples were obtained from the United States, Italy and Spain.

The data were produced by immunoSEQ multiplex PCR, yet TCRdb's version contains in-frame clones alone and is incomplete. The sample yields roughly 200,000 clones, around 83% seen once. V lost 2 bases, J lost 2 bases, and 13 bases lay in between. CDR3 size: 15 residues. The germline CDR1 and CDR2 sequences are SGHTA and FQGNSA. The sequencing input was peripheral blood. The gene calls are TRBV7-2 and TRBJ2-7, with D tentatively TRBD1 (6 bases). This sequence originates from a man aged 35 to 55 with active or convalescent COVID-19. The CDR3 region is CASSLSPQGTYEQYF. DNA for the CDR3: TGTGCCAGCAGCTTAAGTCCCCAGGGGACCTACGAGCAGTACTTC.